This record covers a single T cell receptor (beta chain). This record belongs to a study of T cell changes during pregnancy in multiple sclerosis. This CDR3 has 13 residues. Germline V CDR1 and CDR2: KGHSH, LQKENI. Trimming left V 3 bases short and J 8 bases short, with 11 bases between. Repertoires were generated with immunoSEQ multiplex PCR, while TCRdb's copy carries only in-frame clones and drops some. The repertoire holds 100,000 or so clones, with approximately 92% as singletons. The TCR sequence derives from a female donor with multiple sclerosis, enrolled in a pregnancy study. V and J are TRBV18 and TRBJ2-1; D is unresolved. The sample was peripheral blood, taken in the second trimester of pregnancy. The CDR3 nucleotides are TGTGCCAGCTCACCGCCGGTTGAAGATGAGCAGTTCTTC. Its protein product is CASSPPVEDEQFF.